Below, 6 T cell receptor beta chains from the same sample are listed, as sequenced in a study of early T cells in non-severe SARS-CoV-2 infection. TCRdb reprocessed the 5' RACE reads with MiXCR, giving one entry per CDR3 protein. There are roughly 51,000 distinct CDR3 sequences in the sample; more than 5.5% occur only once, and over 2.5% lies in the top ten. Sample: whole blood, taken at baseline. The receptors here all came from an adult who was a healthcare worker with PCR-confirmed SARS-CoV-2 infection or an uninfected control (not recorded which).

This clonotype was seen at least ten times. CDR3 protein: CASSLGLTGPEYF. The DNA for the CDR3 is TGTGCCAGCAGCTTAGGTTTGACAGGTCCGGAGTACTTC. The chain couples TRBV7-2 to TRBJ2-7; maybe TRBD1 (6 bases). The CDR3 has 13 residues. The germline V and J ends were trimmed by 1 base and 11 bases, with 15 bases remaining between them. Germline V gives CDR1 SGHTA, CDR2 FQGNSA.

This clonotype came up a few times. J is TRBJ2-1 and V is TRBV12-3 or TRBV12-4; no clear D gene. V was clipped by 5 bases and J by 4 bases, with 12 bases between them. The CDR3 runs to 14 residues. The CDR3 loop is CASSPGSLYNEQFF. For the CDR3, the DNA is TGTGCCAGCAGTCCCGGGTCCCTTTACAATGAGCAGTTCTTC.

J is TRBJ1-1 and V is TRBV2, with D perhaps TRBD1 (6 bases). The ends were cut back, 6 bases at V and 3 bases at J, with 26 bases in the middle. Germline V gene lookup returns CDR1 SNHLY and CDR2 FYNNEI. The CDR3 sequence is 18 residues long. CDR3 sequence reads: CASSWDVGQSSQDTEAFF. The CDR3 DNA is TGTGCCAGCAGCTGGGATGTAGGACAGTCTAGTCAGGACACTGAAGCTTTCTTT.

This clonotype was seen ten or more times. The J gene is TRBJ2-7, the V gene TRBV3-2; the table's D call TRBD2 went unverified against the DNA. TRBV3-2 constitutes a pseudogene. The CDR3 covers 17 residues. This CDR3 reads CASSQRMASGGSYEQYF. In DNA, the CDR3 is TGTGCCAGCAGCCAACGTATGGCTAGCGGGGGGAGCTACGAGCAGTACTTC.

This clonotype was counted many times. Here the CDR3 reads CASSVEAGGTEAFF. CDR3 nucleotides: TGTGCCAGCAGCGTAGAGGCAGGGGGCACTGAAGCTTTCTTT. This chain uses TRBV9 with TRBJ1-1; 7 bases match TRBD1. J lost 4 bases, V lost 0 bases, and 3 bases had no gene match. Germline V gene data show CDR1 as SGDLS and CDR2 as YYNGEE. The CDR3 has 14 amino acids.

This clonotype was counted ten times or more. The chain recombines TRBV7-6 with TRBJ2-7; D is perhaps TRBD1 (6 bases). V was cut by 5 bases and J by 1 base, with 15 bases left in between. CDR1 and CDR2 from the germline V gene are SGHVS and FNYEAQ. The CDR3 loop spans 15 amino acids. CDR3 in amino acids: CASSADRSLSYEQYF. The CDR3 DNA follows: TGTGCCAGCAGCGCAGACAGGAGCCTATCCTACGAGCAGTACTTC.